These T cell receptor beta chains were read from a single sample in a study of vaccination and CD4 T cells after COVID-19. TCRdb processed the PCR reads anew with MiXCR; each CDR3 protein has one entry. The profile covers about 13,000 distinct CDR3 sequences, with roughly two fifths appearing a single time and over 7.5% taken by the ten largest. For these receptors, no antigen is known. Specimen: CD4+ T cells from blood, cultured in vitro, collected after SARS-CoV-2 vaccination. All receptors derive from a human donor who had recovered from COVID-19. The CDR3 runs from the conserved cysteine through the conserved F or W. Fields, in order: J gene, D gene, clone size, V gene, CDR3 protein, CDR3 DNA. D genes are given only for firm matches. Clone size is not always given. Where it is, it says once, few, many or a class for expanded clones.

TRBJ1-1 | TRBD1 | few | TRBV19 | CASSTGQGITEAFF | TGTGCCAGTAGTACGGGACAGGGGATCACTGAAGCTTTCTTT
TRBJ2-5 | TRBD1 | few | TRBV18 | CASSPRRGTGNQETQYF | TGTGCCAGCTCACCCCGTCGCGGGACAGGGAACCAAGAGACCCAGTACTTC
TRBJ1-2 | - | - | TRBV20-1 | CSVSGGNYGYTF | TGCAGTGTTAGCGGGGGGAACTATGGCTACACCTTC
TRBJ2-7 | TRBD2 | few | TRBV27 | CASSLISAGAPYEQYF | TGTGCCAGCAGTTTAATTTCGGCGGGAGCCCCCTACGAGCAGTACTTC
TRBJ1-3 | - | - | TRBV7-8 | CASSLGRTRAGNTIYF | TGTGCCAGCAGCTTAGGAAGGACGCGCGCCGGAAACACCATATATTTT
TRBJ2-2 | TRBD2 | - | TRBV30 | CAWSVSGAIGELFF | TGTGCCTGGAGTGTAAGCGGGGCGATCGGGGAGCTGTTTTTT
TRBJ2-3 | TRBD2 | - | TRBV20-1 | CSARDLAGAGTDTQYF | TGCAGTGCTAGAGATCTAGCGGGAGCGGGCACAGATACGCAGTATTTT
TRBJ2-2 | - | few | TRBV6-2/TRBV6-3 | CASRYRVDNTGELFF | TGTGCCAGCAGGTACAGGGTAGATAACACCGGGGAGCTGTTTTTT
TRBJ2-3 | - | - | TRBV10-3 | CAISESTLGGAGDTQYF | TGTGCCATCAGTGAGTCGACCTTGGGCGGGGCAGGAGATACGCAGTATTTT
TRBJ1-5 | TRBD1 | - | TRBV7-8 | CASSPSRTGRNQPQHF | TGTGCCAGCAGCCCATCACGGACAGGCCGCAATCAGCCCCAGCATTTT
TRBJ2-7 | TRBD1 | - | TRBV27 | CASRETGGRYEQYF | TGTGCCAGCAGGGAGACAGGGGGGCGCTACGAGCAGTACTTC
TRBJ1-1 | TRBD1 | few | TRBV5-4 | CASSWGRTQGAEAFF | TGTGCCAGCAGCTGGGGAAGGACACAGGGGGCTGAAGCTTTCTTT
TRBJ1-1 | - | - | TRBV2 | CASSVWGPYTEAFF | TGTGCCAGCAGTGTTTGGGGGCCGTACACTGAAGCTTTCTTT
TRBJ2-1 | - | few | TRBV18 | CASSPLRQGGPYNEQFF | TGTGCCAGCTCACCACTGCGACAGGGAGGCCCCTACAATGAGCAGTTCTTC
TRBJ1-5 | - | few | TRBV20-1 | CSAQSTDQPQHF | TGCAGTGCTCAGTCGACGGATCAGCCCCAGCATTTT